Presented here are 6 T cell receptor beta chains from one specimen sequenced in a study of cytomegalovirus exposure and HLA in healthy donors (dated by TCRdb to the late 2010s). To prepare the library, the immunoSEQ multiplex PCR assay was applied. A mixture of 60 forward primers for TCR Vbeta segments and 13 reverse primers for TCR Jbeta segments was used in the multiplex PCR. Sourced from immuneACCESS, this table was stored by TCRdb with only in-frame sequences that have V and J called. A share of the clones is absent; for the studies checked, an unresolved V gene accounts for under half, and the remainder has no known explanation. For this sample the table gives 190,000 or so clones, of which 80% were detected only once. 0.65% of the sample rests with the top ten. The sequenced material came from PBMCs. All receptors come from a boy between 10 and 17 years old in good health and CMV-seronegative.

The J gene is TRBJ1-3, the V gene TRBV7-8; 9 nucleotides align to TRBD1. There are 16 residues in the CDR3. Germline CDR1 SGHVS, CDR2 FQNEAQ. The V segment lost 5 bases and the J segment 7 bases; nucleotides outside the gene matches: 12. In nucleotides, the CDR3 is TGTGCCAGCAGCAACCGGGACAGGGTCTATGCGAACACCATATATTTT. It is translated as CASSNRDRVYANTIYF.

The J gene is TRBJ1-1, the V gene TRBV9, with D maybe TRBD1 (6 bases). The germline V gene has CDR1 SGDLS and CDR2 YYNGEE. V was shortened by 3 bases and J by 4 bases, with 10 bases between the two germline ends. The CDR3 contains 13 residues. The CDR3 nucleotides read TGTGCCAGCAGCGCGGAAGGGGGCACTGAAGCTTTCTTT. Residues: CASSAEGGTEAFF.

This chain connects TRBV28 to TRBJ1-1; D gene unclear. The V end lost 5 bases, the J end lost 5 bases, and 6 bases lay between the germline ends. The CDR3 consists of 11 residues. CDR1 is MDHEN and CDR2 is SYDVKM in the germline V gene. CDR3 sequence reads: CASSLRTEAFF. DNA for the CDR3: TGTGCCAGCAGTCTCAGAACTGAAGCTTTCTTT.

The rearrangement links TRBV6-1 to TRBJ1-2; D perhaps matches TRBD1 (5 bases). V was trimmed by 8 bases and J by 6 bases, leaving 10 bases between them. The CDR3 spans 11 residues. Germline values: CDR1 MNHNS, CDR2 SASEGT. The CDR3 region has the DNA TGTGCCAGCGGACATTGGGATGGCTACACCTTC. Protein product: CASGHWDGYTF.

This chain connects TRBV9 to TRBJ2-2, with 12 bases lining up with TRBD2. The junction had 5 bases not matched to a gene; V was cut back by 0 bases and J by 5 bases. Germline V lookup: CDR1 SGDLS, CDR2 YYNGEE. There are 17 residues in the CDR3. The CDR3 DNA sequence: TGTGCCAGCAGCGTAGAGAAACTAGCGGGAGGTACCGGGGAGCTGTTTTTT. Translated: CASSVEKLAGGTGELFF.

This clone was seen only a few times. This sequence joins TRBV7-7 and TRBJ2-6; possibly TRBD1 for D (7 bases). Germline CDR1 SSHAT, CDR2 FNYEAQ (reference sequence). This CDR3 has 14 amino acids. CDR3 region: CASGEGAGANVLTF. The CDR3 DNA reads TGTGCTAGCGGAGAGGGGGCCGGGGCCAACGTCCTGACTTTC.